This T cell receptor beta chain is drawn from a study of OX40 agonist ivuxolimab in advanced cancers. Whole-study results and caveats: Clones of CD4+ and CD8+ blood T cells grew by week 6 at doses of 0.1 to 3.0 mg/kg.

In this sample, this clone turned up once. The target antigen is unknown. The repertoire was sequenced with immunoSEQ multiplex PCR; TCRdb's copy has only in-frame clones and lacks some. The sample contains about 86,000 clones, about 83% of which appear only once. CDR1 SGDLS and CDR2 YYNGEE come from the germline V gene. This CDR3 spans 13 amino acids. V was cut by 1 base and J by 8 bases, with 12 bases left in between. The sequencing used CD4+ or CD8+ T cells sorted from blood, collected in a trial of the OX40 agonist ivuxolimab. This receptor was taken from an adult with an advanced solid tumor such as melanoma, head and neck, liver or kidney cancer. The chain recombines TRBV9 with TRBJ1-2; tentative D call: TRBD1 (5 bases). CDR3 nucleotides: TGTGCCAGCAGCGTACAAGGGGCGATCGGCTACACCTTC. It codes for CASSVQGAIGYTF.